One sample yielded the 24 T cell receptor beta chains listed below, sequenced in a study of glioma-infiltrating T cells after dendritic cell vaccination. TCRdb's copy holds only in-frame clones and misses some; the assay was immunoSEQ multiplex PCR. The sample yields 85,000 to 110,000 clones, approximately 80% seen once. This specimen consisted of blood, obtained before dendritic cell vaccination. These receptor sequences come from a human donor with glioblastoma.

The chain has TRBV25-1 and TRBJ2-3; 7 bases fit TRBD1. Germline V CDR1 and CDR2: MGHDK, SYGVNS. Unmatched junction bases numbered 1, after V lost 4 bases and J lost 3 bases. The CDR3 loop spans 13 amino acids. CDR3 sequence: CASSVTGTDTQYF. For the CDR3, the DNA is TGTGCCAGCAGTGTGACAGGGACAGATACGCAGTATTTT.

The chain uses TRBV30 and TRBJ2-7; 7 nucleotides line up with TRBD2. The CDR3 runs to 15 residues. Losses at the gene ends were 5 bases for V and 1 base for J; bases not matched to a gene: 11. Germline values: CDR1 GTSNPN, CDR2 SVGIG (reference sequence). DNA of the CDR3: TGTGCCTGGGGGGGGGAGGCCTCTCTTTCCTACGAGCAGTACTTC. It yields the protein CAWGGEASLSYEQYF.

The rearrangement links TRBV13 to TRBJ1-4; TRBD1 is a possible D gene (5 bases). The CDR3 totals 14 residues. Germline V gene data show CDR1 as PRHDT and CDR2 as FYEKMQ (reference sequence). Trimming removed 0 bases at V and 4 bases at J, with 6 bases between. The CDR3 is CASSLGGRNEKLFF. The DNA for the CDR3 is TGTGCCAGCAGCTTAGGGGGGCGTAATGAAAAACTGTTTTTT.

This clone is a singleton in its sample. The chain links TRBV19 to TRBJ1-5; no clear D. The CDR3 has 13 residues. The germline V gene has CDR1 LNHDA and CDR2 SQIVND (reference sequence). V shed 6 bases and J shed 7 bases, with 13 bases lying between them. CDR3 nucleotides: TGTGCCAGTAGAAGGAGGGCGGGGCAGCCCCAGCATTTT. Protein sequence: CASRRRAGQPQHF.

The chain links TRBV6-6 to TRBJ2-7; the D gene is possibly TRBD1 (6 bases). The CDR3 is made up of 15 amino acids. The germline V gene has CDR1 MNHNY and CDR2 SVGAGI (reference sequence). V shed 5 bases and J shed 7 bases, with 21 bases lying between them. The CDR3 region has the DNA TGTGCCAGCAGTCCCCCGGGACAAGAGGGTGGAGAGCAGTACTTC. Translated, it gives CASSPPGQEGGEQYF.

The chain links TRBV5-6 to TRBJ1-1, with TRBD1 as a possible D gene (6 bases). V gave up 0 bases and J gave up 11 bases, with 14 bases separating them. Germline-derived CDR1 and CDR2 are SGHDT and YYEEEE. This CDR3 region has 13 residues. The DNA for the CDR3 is TGTGCCAGCAGCTTGGGCGAGGGGGAGTGGGCTTTCTTT. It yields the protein CASSLGEGEWAFF.

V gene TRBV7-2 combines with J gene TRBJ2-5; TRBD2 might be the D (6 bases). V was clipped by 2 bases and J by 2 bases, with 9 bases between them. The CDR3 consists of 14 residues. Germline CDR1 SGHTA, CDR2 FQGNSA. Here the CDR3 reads CASSLWGDQETQYF. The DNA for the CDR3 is TGTGCCAGCAGCTTATGGGGGGATCAAGAGACCCAGTACTTC.

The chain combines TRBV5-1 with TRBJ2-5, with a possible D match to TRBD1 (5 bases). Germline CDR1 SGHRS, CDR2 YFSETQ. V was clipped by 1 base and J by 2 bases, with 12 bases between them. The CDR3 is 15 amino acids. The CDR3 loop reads CASSLQGTIQETQYF. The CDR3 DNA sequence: TGCGCCAGCAGCTTGCAGGGAACGATTCAAGAGACCCAGTACTTC.

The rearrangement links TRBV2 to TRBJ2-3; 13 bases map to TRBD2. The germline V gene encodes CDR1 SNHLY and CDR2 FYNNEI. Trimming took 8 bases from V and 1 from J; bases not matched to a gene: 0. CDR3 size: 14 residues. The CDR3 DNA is TGTGCCAGCGGACTAGCGGGGGGCACAGATACGCAGTATTTT. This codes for CASGLAGGTDTQYF.

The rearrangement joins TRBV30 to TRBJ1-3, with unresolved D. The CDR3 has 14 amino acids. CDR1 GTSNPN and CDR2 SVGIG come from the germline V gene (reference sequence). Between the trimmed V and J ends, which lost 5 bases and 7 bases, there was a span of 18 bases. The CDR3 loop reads CAWAPVDWSNTIYF. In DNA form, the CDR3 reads TGTGCCTGGGCCCCCGTGGACTGGAGCAACACCATATATTTT.

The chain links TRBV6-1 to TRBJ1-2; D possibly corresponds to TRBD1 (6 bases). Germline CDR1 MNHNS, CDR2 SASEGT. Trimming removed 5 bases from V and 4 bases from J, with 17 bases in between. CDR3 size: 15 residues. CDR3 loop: CASSITQGEGYGYTF. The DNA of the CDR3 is TGTGCCAGCAGTATTACACAGGGAGAGGGCTATGGCTACACCTTC.

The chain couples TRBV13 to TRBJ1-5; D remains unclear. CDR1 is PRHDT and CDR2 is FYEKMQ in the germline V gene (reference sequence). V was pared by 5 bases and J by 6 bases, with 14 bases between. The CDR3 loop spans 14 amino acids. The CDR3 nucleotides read TGTGCCAGCAGCGCGGCGGGATTTGGTCAGCCCCAGCATTTT. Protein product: CASSAAGFGQPQHF. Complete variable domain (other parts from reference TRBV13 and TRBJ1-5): AAGVIQSPRHLIKEKRETATLKCYPIPRHDTVYWYQQGPGQDPQFLISFYEKMQSDKGSIPDRFSAQQFSDYHSELNMSSLELGDSALYFCASSAAGFGQPQHFGDGTRLSIL.

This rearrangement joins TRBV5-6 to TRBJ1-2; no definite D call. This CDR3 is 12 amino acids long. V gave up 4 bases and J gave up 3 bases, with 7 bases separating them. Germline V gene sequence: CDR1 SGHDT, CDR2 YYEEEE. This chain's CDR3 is CASSLTDYGYTF. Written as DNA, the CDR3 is TGTGCCAGCAGCCTCACAGACTATGGCTACACCTTC.

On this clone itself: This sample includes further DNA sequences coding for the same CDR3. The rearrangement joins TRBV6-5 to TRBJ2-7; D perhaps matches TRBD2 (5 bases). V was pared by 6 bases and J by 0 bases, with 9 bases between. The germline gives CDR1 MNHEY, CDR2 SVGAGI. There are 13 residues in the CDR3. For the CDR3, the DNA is TGTGCCAGCAGCCTAGGGAGCTCCTACGAGCAGTACTTC. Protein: CASSLGSSYEQYF.

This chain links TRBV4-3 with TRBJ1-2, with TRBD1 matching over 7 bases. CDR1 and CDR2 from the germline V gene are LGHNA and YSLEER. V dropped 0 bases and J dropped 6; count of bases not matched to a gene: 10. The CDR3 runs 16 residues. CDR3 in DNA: TGCGCCAGCAGCCAAGATCCCCTAGGGGGCCGCCATGGCTACACCTTC. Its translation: CASSQDPLGGRHGYTF.

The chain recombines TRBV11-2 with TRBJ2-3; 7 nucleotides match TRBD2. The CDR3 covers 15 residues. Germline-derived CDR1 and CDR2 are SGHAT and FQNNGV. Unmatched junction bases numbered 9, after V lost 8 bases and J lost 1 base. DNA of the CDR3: TGTGCCAGCTCCCGGATGGGGGGGGGCACAGATACGCAGTATTTT. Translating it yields CASSRMGGGTDTQYF.

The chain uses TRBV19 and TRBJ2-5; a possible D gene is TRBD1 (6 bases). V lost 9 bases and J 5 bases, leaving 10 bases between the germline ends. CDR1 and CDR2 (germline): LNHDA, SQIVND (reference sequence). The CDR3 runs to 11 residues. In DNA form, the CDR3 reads TGTGCCAGCGAGAGGGGGGAGACCCAGTACTTC. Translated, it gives CASERGETQYF.

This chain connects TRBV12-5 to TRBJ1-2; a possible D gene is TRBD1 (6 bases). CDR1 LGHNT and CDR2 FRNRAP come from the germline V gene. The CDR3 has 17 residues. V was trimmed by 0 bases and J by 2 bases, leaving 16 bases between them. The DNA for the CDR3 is TGTGCTAGTGGTTTGGTATTCCCTGGGGGCGCAAACTATGGCTACACCTTC. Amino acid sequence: CASGLVFPGGANYGYTF.

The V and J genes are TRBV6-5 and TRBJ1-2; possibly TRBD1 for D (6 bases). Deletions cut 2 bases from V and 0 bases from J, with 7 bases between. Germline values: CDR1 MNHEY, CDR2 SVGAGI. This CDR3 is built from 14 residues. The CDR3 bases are TGTGCCAGCAGTTACGGGGGCCCTAACTATGGCTACACCTTC. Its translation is CASSYGGPNYGYTF.

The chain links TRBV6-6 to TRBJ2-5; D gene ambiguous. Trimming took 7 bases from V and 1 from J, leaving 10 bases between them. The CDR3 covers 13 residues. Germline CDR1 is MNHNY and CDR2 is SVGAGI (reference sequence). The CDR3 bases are TGTGCCAGCAATCTTCCCCCCCAAGAGACCCAGTACTTC. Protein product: CASNLPPQETQYF.

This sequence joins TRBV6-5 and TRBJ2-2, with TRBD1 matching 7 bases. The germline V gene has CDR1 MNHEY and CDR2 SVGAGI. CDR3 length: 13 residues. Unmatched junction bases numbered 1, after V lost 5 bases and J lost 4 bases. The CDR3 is CASSRQGTGELFF. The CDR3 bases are TGTGCCAGCAGTCGACAGGGCACCGGGGAGCTGTTTTTT.

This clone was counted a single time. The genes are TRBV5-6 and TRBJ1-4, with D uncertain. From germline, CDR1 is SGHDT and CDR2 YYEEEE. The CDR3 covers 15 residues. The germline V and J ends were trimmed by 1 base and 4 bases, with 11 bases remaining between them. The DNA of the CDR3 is TGTGCCAGCAGCTTGATGGGCGGGAATAATGAAAAACTGTTTTTT. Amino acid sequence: CASSLMGGNNEKLFF.

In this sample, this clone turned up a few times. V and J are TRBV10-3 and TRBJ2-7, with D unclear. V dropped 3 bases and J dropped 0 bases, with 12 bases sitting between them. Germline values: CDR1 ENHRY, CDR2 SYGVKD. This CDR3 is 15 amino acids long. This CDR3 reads CAISENSQSSYEQYF. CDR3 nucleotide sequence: TGTGCCATCAGTGAAAACAGCCAAAGCTCCTACGAGCAGTACTTC.

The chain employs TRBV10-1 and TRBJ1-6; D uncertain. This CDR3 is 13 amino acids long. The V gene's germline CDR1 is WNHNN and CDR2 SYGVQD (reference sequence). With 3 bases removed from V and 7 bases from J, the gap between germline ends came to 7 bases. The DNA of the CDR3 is TGCGCCAGCAGTGAACTGAGGAATTCACCCCTCCACTTT. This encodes CASSELRNSPLHF.